The clone carrying this T cell receptor (beta chain) turned up a few times. The target antigen is unknown. TCRdb itself ran the 5' RACE reads through MiXCR, one entry per CDR3 protein. The sample gives 450,000 to 650,000 distinct CDR3 sequences, roughly 20% of which show up once; approximately 12% is in the top ten. This record belongs to a study of T-cell memory formation after mild COVID-19. Points from the study as a whole: Second-wave clones that peaked on day 37 lacked confirmed SARS-CoV-2 specificity. Pre-infection memory held some responding clones, suggesting pre-existing cross-reactive T cells responded. Whereas later expanders leaned CD4+, clones contracting day 15 to 85 showed a balanced CD4/CD8 makeup.

The receptor comes from an adult woman who had mild COVID-19 (a few samples of this study predate the infection). Cell type and time point are not known. Sequenced sample: PBMCs or a T cell subset sorted from them (not recorded which).

CDR3 coding DNA: TGTGCCAGCAGTTACCCCCAGGGGTCCCCTGTTAATCAGCCCCAGCATTTT. Protein: CASSYPQGSPVNQPQHF. J is TRBJ1-5 and V is TRBV6-2 or TRBV6-3; D may be TRBD1 (6 bases). CDR3 length: 17 residues. Trimming pared 2 bases from V and 4 bases from J, leaving 18 bases between. Germline values: CDR1 MNHEY, CDR2 SVGEGT.